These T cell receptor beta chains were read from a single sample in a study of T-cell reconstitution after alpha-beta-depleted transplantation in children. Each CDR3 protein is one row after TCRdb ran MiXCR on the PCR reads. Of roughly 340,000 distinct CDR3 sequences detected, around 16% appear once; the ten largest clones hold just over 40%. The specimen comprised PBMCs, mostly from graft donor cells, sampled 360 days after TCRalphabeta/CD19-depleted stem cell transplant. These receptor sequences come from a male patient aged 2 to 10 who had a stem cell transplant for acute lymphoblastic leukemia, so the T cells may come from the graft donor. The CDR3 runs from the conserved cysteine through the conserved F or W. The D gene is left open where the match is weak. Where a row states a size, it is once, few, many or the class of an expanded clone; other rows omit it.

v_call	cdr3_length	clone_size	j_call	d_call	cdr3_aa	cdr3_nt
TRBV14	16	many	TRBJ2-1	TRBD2	CASSQDQAGVGNEQFF	TGTGCCAGCAGCCAAGATCAAGCGGGAGTAGGGAATGAGCAGTTCTTC
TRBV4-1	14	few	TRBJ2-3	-	CASSQEGAADTQYF	TGCGCCAGCAGCCAAGAGGGAGCGGCAGATACGCAGTATTTT
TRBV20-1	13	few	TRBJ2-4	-	CSAARQAPNIQYF	TGCAGTGCCGCTCGGCAGGCCCCAAACATTCAGTACTTC
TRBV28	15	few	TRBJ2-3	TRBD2	CASSPLAVSTDTQYF	TGTGCCAGCAGTCCGCTAGCGGTGAGCACAGATACGCAGTATTTT
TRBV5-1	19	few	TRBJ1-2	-	CASSASSRLELGDYYGYTF	TGCGCCAGCAGCGCCTCGTCGCGGCTAGAGTTAGGGGATTATTATGGCTACACCTTC
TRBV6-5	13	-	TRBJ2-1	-	CASSYLGGGEQFF	TGTGCCAGCAGTTACCTGGGGGGAGGCGAGCAGTTCTTC
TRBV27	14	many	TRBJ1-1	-	CASSFSGADTEAFF	TGTGCCAGCAGTTTTTCGGGGGCTGACACTGAAGCTTTCTTT
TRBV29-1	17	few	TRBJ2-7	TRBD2	CSVEDPLTSGASYEQYF	TGCAGCGTTGAAGATCCCCTGACTAGCGGGGCCTCCTACGAGCAGTACTTC
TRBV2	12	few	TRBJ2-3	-	CASTSSSGLQYF	TGTGCCAGCACCTCGTCCAGCGGACTTCAGTATTTT
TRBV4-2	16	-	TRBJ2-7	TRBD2	CASSQVGAGRAYEQYF	TGTGCCAGCAGCCAAGTTGGAGCGGGAAGGGCCTACGAGCAGTACTTC
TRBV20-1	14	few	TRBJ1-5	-	CSAKSARADQPQHF	TGCAGTGCTAAGTCGGCAAGAGCGGATCAGCCCCAGCATTTT
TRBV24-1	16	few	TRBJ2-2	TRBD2	CATVLSGLAATGELFF	TGTGCCACCGTCCTCTCGGGACTAGCGGCCACCGGGGAGCTGTTTTTT
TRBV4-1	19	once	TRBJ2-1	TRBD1	CASSGRVTGGLAGPLGQFF	TGCGCCAGCAGTGGTCGTGTGACAGGGGGTTTGGCGGGTCCGCTGGGGCAGTTCTTC
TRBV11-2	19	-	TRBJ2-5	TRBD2	CASSLDRRLAGVSQETQYF	TGTGCCAGCAGCTTAGATCGTCGGCTAGCGGGAGTGAGTCAAGAGACCCAGTACTTC
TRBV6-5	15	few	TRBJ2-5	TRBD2	CASSYSGGYVETQYF	TGTGCCAGCAGTTACTCGGGGGGGTACGTAGAGACCCAGTACTTC
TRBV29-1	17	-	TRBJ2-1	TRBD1	CSVDLRDSYTSYNEQFF	TGCAGCGTTGACCTCCGGGACAGTTATACCAGCTACAATGAGCAGTTCTTC
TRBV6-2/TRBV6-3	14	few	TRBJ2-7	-	CASSYSPGPSEQYF	TGTGCCAGCAGTTACTCTCCGGGGCCTAGCGAGCAGTACTTC
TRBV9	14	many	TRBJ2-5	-	CASSVGSGGETQYF	TGTGCCAGCAGCGTAGGTAGCGGAGGAGAGACCCAGTACTTC
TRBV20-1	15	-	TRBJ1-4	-	CSATELGVIMEKLFF	TGCAGTGCTACTGAGCTCGGGGTCATTATGGAAAAACTGTTTTTT
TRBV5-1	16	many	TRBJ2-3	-	CASSLVALTGADTQYF	TGCGCCAGCAGCTTGGTAGCGCTCACCGGGGCAGATACGCAGTATTTT
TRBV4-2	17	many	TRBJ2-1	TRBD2	CASSQVSSGRGGNEQFF	TGTGCCAGCAGCCAAGTCTCTAGCGGGAGGGGGGGCAATGAGCAGTTCTTC
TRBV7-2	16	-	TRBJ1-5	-	CASSLAGAGFNQPQHF	TGTGCCAGCAGCTTAGCGGGGGCAGGGTTCAATCAGCCCCAGCATTTT
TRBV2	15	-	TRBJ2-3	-	CASSEMITSTDTQYF	TGTGCCAGCAGTGAAATGATAACTAGCACAGATACGCAGTATTTT
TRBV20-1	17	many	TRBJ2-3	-	CSARDTRGAFFTDTQYF	TGCAGTGCTAGAGATACGCGCGGCGCCTTTTTCACAGATACGCAGTATTTT
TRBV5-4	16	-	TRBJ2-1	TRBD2	CASSLDREVSYNEQFF	TGTGCCAGCAGCTTGGACCGGGAGGTATCCTACAATGAGCAGTTCTTC